One and the same sample provided the 4 T cell receptor beta chains below, sequenced in a study of blood T cell repertoires in COVID-19. Method: immunoSEQ multiplex PCR; TCRdb's copy keeps in-frame clones and lacks some. The repertoire holds about 110,000 clones, with around 80% as singletons. The sample taken for sequencing was peripheral blood. The receptors originated from a woman in her fifties or sixties with acute or convalescent COVID-19.

The chain carries TRBV2 and TRBJ2-6; TRBD2 is a possible D gene (5 bases). The V and J ends lost 7 bases and 2 bases respectively, with 6 bases between them. Per the germline V gene, CDR1 is SNHLY and CDR2 is FYNNEI. The CDR3 runs to 13 residues. Here the CDR3 reads CASTRAGANVLTF. CDR3 nucleotides: TGTGCCAGCACGAGGGCTGGGGCCAACGTCCTGACTTTC. Supplemented by reference TRBV2 and TRBJ2-6, the full variable domain reads EPEVTQTPSHQVTQMGQEVILRCVPISNHLYFYWYRQILGQKVEFLVSFYNNEISEKSEIFDDQFSVERPDGSNFTLKIRSTKLEDSAMYFCASTRAGANVLTFGAGSRLTVL.

The rearrangement joins TRBV7-2 to TRBJ2-1; D remains ambiguous. The V gene's germline CDR1 is SGHTA and CDR2 FQGNSA. V lost 2 bases to trimming and J lost 6 bases, with 8 bases between them. CDR3 length: 13 residues. This CDR3 reads CASSLFIGNEQFF. The DNA of the CDR3 is TGTGCCAGCAGCTTATTCATCGGCAATGAGCAGTTCTTC. Filled out from reference TRBV7-2 and TRBJ2-1, the complete variable domain reads GAGVSQSPSNKVTEKGKDVELRCDPISGHTALYWYRQSLGQGLEFLIYFQGNSAPDKSGLPSDRFSAERTGGSVSTLTIQRTQQEDSAVYLCASSLFIGNEQFFGPGTRLTVL.

V and J are TRBV2 and TRBJ2-7; D is ambiguous. Germline CDR1 SNHLY, CDR2 FYNNEI. Trimming stripped 6 bases from V and 4 bases from J, with 7 bases between. The CDR3 contains 11 residues. DNA of the CDR3: TGTGCCAGCAGGTACGGGTACGAGCAGTACTTC. As protein: CASRYGYEQYF.

The V and J genes are TRBV29-1 and TRBJ2-3; D remains unclear. V lost 4 bases and J 8 bases, leaving 10 bases between the germline ends. Germline-derived CDR1 and CDR2 are SQVTM and ANQGSEA. The CDR3 loop spans 11 amino acids. The CDR3 loop is CSVGPDGTQYF. As DNA, the CDR3 is TGCAGCGTTGGCCCAGATGGTACGCAGTATTTT.